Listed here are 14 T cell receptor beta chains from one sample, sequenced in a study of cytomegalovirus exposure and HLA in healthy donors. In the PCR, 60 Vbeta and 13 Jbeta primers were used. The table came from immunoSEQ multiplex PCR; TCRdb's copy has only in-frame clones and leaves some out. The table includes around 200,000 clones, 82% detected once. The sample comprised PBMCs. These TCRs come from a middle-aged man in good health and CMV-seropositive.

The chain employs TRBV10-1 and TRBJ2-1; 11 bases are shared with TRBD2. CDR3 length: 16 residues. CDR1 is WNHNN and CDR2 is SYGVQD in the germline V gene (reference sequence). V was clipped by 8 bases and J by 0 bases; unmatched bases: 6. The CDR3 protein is CASSQLAGVSYNEQFF. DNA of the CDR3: TGCGCCAGCTCCCAACTAGCGGGAGTCTCCTACAATGAGCAGTTCTTC.

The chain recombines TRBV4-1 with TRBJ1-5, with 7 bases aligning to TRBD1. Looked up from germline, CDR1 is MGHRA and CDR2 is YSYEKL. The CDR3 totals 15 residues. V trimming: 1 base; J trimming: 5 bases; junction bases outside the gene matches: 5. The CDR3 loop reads CASSQGEGADQPQHF. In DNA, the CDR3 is TGCGCCAGCAGCCAAGGAGAGGGGGCGGATCAGCCCCAGCATTTT.

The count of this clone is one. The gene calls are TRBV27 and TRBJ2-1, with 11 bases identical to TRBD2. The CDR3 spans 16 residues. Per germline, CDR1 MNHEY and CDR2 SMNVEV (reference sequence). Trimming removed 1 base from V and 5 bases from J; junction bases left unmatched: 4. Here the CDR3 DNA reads TGTGCCAGCAGTTTATATGAACTAGCGGGAGACAATGAGCAGTTCTTC. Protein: CASSLYELAGDNEQFF.

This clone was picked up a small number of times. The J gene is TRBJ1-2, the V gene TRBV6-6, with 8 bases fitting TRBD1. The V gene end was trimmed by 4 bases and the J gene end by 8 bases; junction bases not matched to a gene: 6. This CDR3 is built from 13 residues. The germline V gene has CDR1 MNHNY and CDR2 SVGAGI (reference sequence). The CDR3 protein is CASSSTGAEGYTF. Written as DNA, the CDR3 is TGTGCCAGCAGTTCGACAGGGGCTGAAGGCTACACCTTC.

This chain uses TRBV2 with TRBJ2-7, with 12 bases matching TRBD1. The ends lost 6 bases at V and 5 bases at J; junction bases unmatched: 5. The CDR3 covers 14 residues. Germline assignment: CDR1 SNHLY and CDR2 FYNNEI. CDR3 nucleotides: TGTGCCAGCAGGGGGACAGGGGGCAGTAACGAGCAGTACTTC. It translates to CASRGTGGSNEQYF.

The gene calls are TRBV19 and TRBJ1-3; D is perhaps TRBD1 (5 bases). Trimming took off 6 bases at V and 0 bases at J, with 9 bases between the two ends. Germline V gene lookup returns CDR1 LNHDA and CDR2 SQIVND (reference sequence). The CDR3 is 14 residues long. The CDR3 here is CASRGLLSGNTIYF. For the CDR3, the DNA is TGTGCCAGTAGGGGACTGCTCTCTGGAAACACCATATATTTT.

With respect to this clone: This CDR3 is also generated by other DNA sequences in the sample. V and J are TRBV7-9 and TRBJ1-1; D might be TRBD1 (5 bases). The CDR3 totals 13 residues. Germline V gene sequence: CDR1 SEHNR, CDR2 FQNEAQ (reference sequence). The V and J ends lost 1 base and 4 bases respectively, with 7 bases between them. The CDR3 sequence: CASSLGGATEAFF. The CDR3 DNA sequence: TGTGCCAGCAGCTTAGGCGGGGCCACTGAAGCTTTCTTT. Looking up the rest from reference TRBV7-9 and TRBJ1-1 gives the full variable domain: DTGVSQNPRHKITKRGQNVTFRCDPISEHNRLYWYRQTLGQGPEFLTYFQNEAQLEKSRLLSDRFSAERPKGSFSTLEIQRTEQGDSAMYLCASSLGGATEAFFGQGTRLTVV.

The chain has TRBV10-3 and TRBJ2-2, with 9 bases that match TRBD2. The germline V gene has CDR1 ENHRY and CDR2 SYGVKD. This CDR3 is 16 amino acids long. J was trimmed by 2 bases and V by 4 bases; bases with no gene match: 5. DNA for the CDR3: TGTGCCATCAGTGGAGGCGGGAGGGGAAACACCGGGGAGCTGTTTTTT. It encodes CAISGGGRGNTGELFF.

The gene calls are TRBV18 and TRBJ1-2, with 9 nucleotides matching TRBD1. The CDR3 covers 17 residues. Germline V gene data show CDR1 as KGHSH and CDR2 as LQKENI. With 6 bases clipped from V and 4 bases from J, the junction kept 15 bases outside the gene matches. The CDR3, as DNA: TGTGCCAGCTCTCAACAGGGGGCGTTCTCCCAAAGCTATGGCTACACCTTC. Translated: CASSQQGAFSQSYGYTF. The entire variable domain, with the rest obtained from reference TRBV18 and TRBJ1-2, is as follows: NAGVMQNPRHLVRRRGQEARLRCSPMKGHSHVYWYRQLPEEGLKFMVYLQKENIIDESGMPKERFSAEFPKEGPSILRIQQVVRGDSAAYFCASSQQGAFSQSYGYTFGSGTRLTVV.

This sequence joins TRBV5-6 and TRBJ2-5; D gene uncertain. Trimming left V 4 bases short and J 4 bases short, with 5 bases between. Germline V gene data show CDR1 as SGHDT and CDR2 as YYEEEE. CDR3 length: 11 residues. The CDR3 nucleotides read TGTGCCAGCAGCCGCAGAGAGACCCAGTACTTC. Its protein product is CASSRRETQYF. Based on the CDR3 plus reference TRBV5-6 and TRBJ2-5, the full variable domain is DAGVTQSPTHLIKTRGQQVTLRCSPKSGHDTVSWYQQALGQGPQFIFQYYEEEERQRGNFPDRFSGHQFPNYSSELNVNALLLGDSALYLCASSRRETQYFGPGTRLLVL.

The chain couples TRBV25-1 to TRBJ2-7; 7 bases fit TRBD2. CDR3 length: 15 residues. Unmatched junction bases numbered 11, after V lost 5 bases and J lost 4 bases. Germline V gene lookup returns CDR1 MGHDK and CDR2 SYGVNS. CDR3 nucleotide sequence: TGTGCCAGCAGTAAAACTAGCGCCGGAGGTTACGAGCAGTACTTC. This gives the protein CASSKTSAGGYEQYF.

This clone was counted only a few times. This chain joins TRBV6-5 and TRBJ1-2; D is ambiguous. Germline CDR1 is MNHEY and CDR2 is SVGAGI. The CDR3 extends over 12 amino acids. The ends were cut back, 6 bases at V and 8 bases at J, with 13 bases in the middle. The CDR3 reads CASRSREKGYTF. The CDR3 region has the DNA TGTGCCAGCAGGAGCCGGGAAAAAGGCTACACCTTC.

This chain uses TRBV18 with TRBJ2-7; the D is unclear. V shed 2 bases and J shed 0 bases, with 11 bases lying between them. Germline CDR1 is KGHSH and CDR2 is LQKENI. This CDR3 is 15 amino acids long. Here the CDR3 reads CASSPSFSLSYEQYV. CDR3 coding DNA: TGTGCCAGCTCACCAAGCTTTAGCCTCTCCTACGAGCAGTACGTC.

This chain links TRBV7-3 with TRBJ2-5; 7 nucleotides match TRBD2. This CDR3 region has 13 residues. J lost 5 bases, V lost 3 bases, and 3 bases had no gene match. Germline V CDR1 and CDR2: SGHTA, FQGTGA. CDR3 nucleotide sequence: TGTGCCAGCAGCTTCCTCGGGAGGGAGACCCAGTACTTC. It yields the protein CASSFLGRETQYF.